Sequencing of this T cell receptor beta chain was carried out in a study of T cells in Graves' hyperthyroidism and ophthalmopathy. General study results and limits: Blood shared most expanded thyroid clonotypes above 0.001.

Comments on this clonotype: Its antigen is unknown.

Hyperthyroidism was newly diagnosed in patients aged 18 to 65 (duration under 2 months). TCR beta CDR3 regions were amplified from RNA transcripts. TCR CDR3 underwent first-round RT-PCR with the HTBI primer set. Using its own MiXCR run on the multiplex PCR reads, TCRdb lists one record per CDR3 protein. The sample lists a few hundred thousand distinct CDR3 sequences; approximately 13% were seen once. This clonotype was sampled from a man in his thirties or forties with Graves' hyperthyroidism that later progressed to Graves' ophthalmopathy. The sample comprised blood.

CDR3 sequence: CASSGSGAGNTGELFF. CDR3 DNA: TGTGCCAGCAGCGGTAGCGGTGCCGGGAACACCGGGGAGCTGTTTTTT. The J gene is TRBJ2-2, the V gene TRBV9, with TRBD2 as a possible D gene (6 bases). Germline V lookup: CDR1 SGDLS, CDR2 YYNGEE. The ends were cut back, 3 bases at V and 1 base at J, with 13 bases in the middle. This CDR3 has 16 amino acids.